The next 29 T cell receptor beta chains were all read from a single sample in a study of cytomegalovirus exposure and HLA in healthy donors. PCR amplification relied on 60 Vbeta primers (plus 13 Jbeta primers). Libraries were prepared by immunoSEQ multiplex PCR; TCRdb keeps only in-frame clonotypes and omits some of them. The data hold 150,000 to 200,000 clones, with 65% to 85% observed a single time. Material: PBMCs. These receptors all come from a male donor in good health and CMV-seropositive.

V usage is TRBV29-1 and J usage is TRBJ2-1, with 14 bases matching TRBD2. Germline values: CDR1 SQVTM, CDR2 ANQGSEA. The CDR3 contains 16 residues. V shed 3 bases, J shed 2 bases, and the junction held 3 bases outside the gene matches. The CDR3 DNA follows: TGCAGCGTTGAGGGACTAGCGGGAGTAACCTACAATGAGCAGTTCTTC. Translated: CSVEGLAGVTYNEQFF.

The chain carries TRBV11-3 and TRBJ2-3, with 8 bases lining up with TRBD1. The length of the CDR3 is 13 residues. The V gene's germline CDR1 is SGHNT and CDR2 YENEEA. Trimming took 5 bases from V and 6 from J; bases not matched to a gene: 4. In nucleotides, the CDR3 is TGTGCCAGCAGCGAATACAGGGGGGATACGCAGTATTTT. Its translation: CASSEYRGDTQYF.

This chain links TRBV7-2 with TRBJ2-3; D is perhaps TRBD2 (6 bases). V shed 1 base and J shed 0 bases, with 8 bases lying between them. Germline assignment: CDR1 SGHTA and CDR2 FQGNSA. The CDR3 length is 15 residues. CDR3 sequence: CASSLEGLSTDTQYF. The CDR3 DNA sequence: TGTGCCAGCAGCTTAGAGGGACTTAGCACAGATACGCAGTATTTT.

J is TRBJ2-1 and V is TRBV5-1, with 9 bases matching TRBD1. The CDR3 extends over 15 amino acids. V shed 1 base, J shed 4 bases, and the junction held 3 bases outside the gene matches. Germline assignment: CDR1 SGHRS and CDR2 YFSETQ. Here the CDR3 DNA reads TGCGCCAGCAGCTTGAGACAGGGGGGGTACAATGAGCAGTTCTTC. Protein sequence: CASSLRQGGYNEQFF.

The rearrangement joins TRBV19 to TRBJ2-7, with 9 bases fitting TRBD1. The CDR3 runs to 15 residues. Germline values: CDR1 LNHDA, CDR2 SQIVND (reference sequence). Germline trimming cut 4 bases from V and 0 bases from J; bases unmatched to any gene: 4. Here the CDR3 DNA reads TGTGCCAGTAGTAGTGGGACAGGGTACTCCTACGAGCAGTACTTC. Protein: CASSSGTGYSYEQYF.

This CDR3 is CASTSETSGRASNTGELFF. CDR3 sequence (DNA): TGCGCCAGCACCTCCGAGACTAGCGGGAGGGCCTCGAACACCGGGGAGCTGTTTTTT. This chain connects TRBV5-1 to TRBJ2-2; 14 bases map to TRBD2. Per the germline V gene, CDR1 is SGHRS and CDR2 is YFSETQ. V lost 6 bases and J lost 0; bases outside the gene matches: 10. This CDR3 contains 19 residues.

This chain connects TRBV4-1 to TRBJ2-7; no reliable D call. Germline loops: CDR1 MGHRA, CDR2 YSYEKL. The CDR3 is 16 amino acids. V lost 4 bases, J lost 3 bases, and 19 bases lay in between. CDR3 region: CASSPESVGPGYEQYF. The CDR3 DNA sequence: TGCGCCAGCAGCCCGGAGAGCGTCGGTCCGGGCTACGAGCAGTACTTC.

The chain links TRBV11-3 to TRBJ2-5; D remains ambiguous. Germline lookup yields CDR1 SGHNT and CDR2 YENEEA. Trimming pared 1 base from V and 4 bases from J, leaving 4 bases between. The CDR3 sequence is 12 residues long. Here the CDR3 DNA reads TGTGCCAGCAGCTTAGGTAGAGAGACCCAGTACTTC. This translates into CASSLGRETQYF.

V and J are TRBV6-6 and TRBJ2-6, with 7 bases fitting TRBD2. CDR3 length: 16 amino acids. The V segment lost 7 bases and the J segment 0 bases; nucleotides outside the gene matches: 6. CDR1 MNHNY and CDR2 SVGAGI come from the germline V gene (reference sequence). The CDR3 sequence is CASTGGRLSGANVLTF. Written as DNA, the CDR3 is TGTGCCAGCACGGGAGGACGCCTCTCTGGGGCCAACGTCCTGACTTTC.

This chain links TRBV7-9 with TRBJ1-5, with 10 bases lining up with TRBD1. This CDR3 is 15 amino acids long. Losses at the gene ends were 2 bases for V and 7 bases for J; bases not matched to a gene: 5. Germline V gives CDR1 SEHNR, CDR2 FQNEAQ (reference sequence). As DNA, the CDR3 is TGTGCCAGCAGCTTATCAGGACAGGGGGGCCAGCCCCAGCATTTT. Protein sequence: CASSLSGQGGQPQHF.

The chain has TRBV19 and TRBJ1-5; D may be TRBD1 (5 bases). The CDR3 totals 13 residues. Between the trimmed V and J ends, which lost 7 bases and 5 bases, there was a span of 12 bases. Germline V CDR1 and CDR2: LNHDA, SQIVND (reference sequence). This CDR3 reads CASTNQGDQPQHF. As DNA, the CDR3 is TGTGCCAGTACCAATCAGGGTGATCAGCCCCAGCATTTT.

The V gene is TRBV10-3, the J gene TRBJ2-5; the D is unclear. CDR1 ENHRY and CDR2 SYGVKD come from the germline V gene. V lost 8 bases and J lost 7, with 17 bases in between. The CDR3 loop spans 13 amino acids. CDR3 residues: CAIGDGTTATQYF. The CDR3 DNA reads TGTGCCATCGGAGACGGTACAACGGCGACCCAGTACTTC.

The chain is built from TRBV29-1 and TRBJ2-4; possibly TRBD1 for D (5 bases). Germline values: CDR1 SQVTM, CDR2 ANQGSEA. The CDR3 is made up of 13 amino acids. Trimming left V 8 bases short and J 5 bases short, with 16 bases between. DNA for the CDR3: TGCAGCTTTAGGGGTGCAGGCGAAAACATTCAGTACTTC. It codes for CSFRGAGENIQYF.

The chain uses TRBV28 and TRBJ1-2, with no clear D. Per the germline V gene, CDR1 is MDHEN and CDR2 is SYDVKM. The V and J ends lost 7 bases and 3 bases respectively, with 15 bases between them. This CDR3 spans 14 amino acids. CDR3 DNA: TGTGCCAGCACCCACCCCCAGATGTACTATGGCTACACCTTC. It is translated as CASTHPQMYYGYTF.

V is TRBV19 and J is TRBJ2-2, with TRBD2 matching 7 bases. The germline V gene has CDR1 LNHDA and CDR2 SQIVND (reference sequence). J was trimmed by 7 bases and V by 7 bases; bases with no gene match: 6. The CDR3 runs 13 residues. CDR3 amino acids: CASTPTSLGELFF. In DNA, the CDR3 is TGTGCCAGTACCCCGACTAGCCTCGGGGAGCTGTTTTTT. Variable domain in full (rest from reference TRBV19 and TRBJ2-2): DGGITQSPKYLFRKEGQNVTLSCEQNLNHDAMYWYRQDPGQGLRLIYYSQIVNDFQKGDIAEGYSVSREKKESFPLTVTSAQKNPTAFYLCASTPTSLGELFFGEGSRLTVL.

J is TRBJ2-3 and V is TRBV13, with 7 bases aligning to TRBD2. V lost 3 bases to trimming and J lost 3 bases; unmatched junction nucleotides: 9. The CDR3 has 16 residues. Germline V gene lookup returns CDR1 PRHDT and CDR2 FYEKMQ (reference sequence). Written as DNA, the CDR3 is TGTGCCAGCAGCTTCCGAGGGCGGGAGTGGACAGATACGCAGTATTTT. Its translation is CASSFRGREWTDTQYF.

This clone showed up just once. The V call is TRBV19, the J call TRBJ1-5, with TRBD1 matching 7 bases. The V segment lost 0 bases and the J segment 4 bases; nucleotides outside the gene matches: 3. This CDR3 comprises 15 residues. Germline V gives CDR1 LNHDA, CDR2 SQIVND (reference sequence). The CDR3 sequence: CASSIEPGGNQPQHF. The CDR3 nucleotides are TGTGCCAGTAGTATAGAACCAGGGGGAAATCAGCCCCAGCATTTT. Full variable domain (remainder filled in from reference TRBV19 and TRBJ1-5): DGGITQSPKYLFRKEGQNVTLSCEQNLNHDAMYWYRQDPGQGLRLIYYSQIVNDFQKGDIAEGYSVSREKKESFPLTVTSAQKNPTAFYLCASSIEPGGNQPQHFGDGTRLSIL.

The rearrangement uses TRBV2 and TRBJ1-2; a possible D gene is TRBD1 (5 bases). Trimming took off 4 bases at V and 3 bases at J, with 12 bases between the two ends. The CDR3 loop spans 14 amino acids. Per the germline V gene, CDR1 is SNHLY and CDR2 is FYNNEI. The CDR3 protein is CASSVRVEDYGYTF. In nucleotides, the CDR3 is TGTGCCAGCAGTGTCAGGGTCGAGGACTATGGCTACACCTTC. Complete variable domain (other parts from reference TRBV2 and TRBJ1-2): EPEVTQTPSHQVTQMGQEVILRCVPISNHLYFYWYRQILGQKVEFLVSFYNNEISEKSEIFDDQFSVERPDGSNFTLKIRSTKLEDSAMYFCASSVRVEDYGYTFGSGTRLTVV.

This clone was seen only a few times. The rearrangement links TRBV5-4 to TRBJ2-3; 9 bases map to TRBD1. The CDR3 length is 16 residues. CDR1 is SGHNT and CDR2 is YYREEE in the germline V gene (reference sequence). Trimming cost V 4 bases and J 1 base; bases outside gene matches: 7. For the CDR3, the DNA is TGTGCCAGCAGCGACGGGACAGGGTACGGCACAGATACGCAGTATTTT. It translates to CASSDGTGYGTDTQYF.

This chain connects TRBV13 to TRBJ1-5, with D unresolved. Germline V gene data show CDR1 as PRHDT and CDR2 as FYEKMQ (reference sequence). V lost 0 bases and J lost 0, with 9 bases in between. The CDR3 is made up of 16 amino acids. The CDR3 nucleotides read TGTGCCAGCAGCTTAGGCGCCAGGAATAGCAATCAGCCCCAGCATTTT. This encodes CASSLGARNSNQPQHF.

The rearrangement joins TRBV7-3 to TRBJ2-2; 9 bases are shared with TRBD1. After removal of 5 bases from V and 7 bases from J, the junction contained 8 bases not matched to a gene. This CDR3 has 15 residues. Germline assignment: CDR1 SGHTA and CDR2 FQGTGA. CDR3 nucleotide sequence: TGTGCCAGCAGCCTAAGACAGGGGGGAAGCGGGGAGCTGTTTTTT. Translation: CASSLRQGGSGELFF.

This chain links TRBV6-6 with TRBJ1-2; maybe TRBD1 (5 bases). From germline, CDR1 is MNHNY and CDR2 SVGAGI (reference sequence). Trimming took off 1 base at V and 8 bases at J, with 11 bases between the two ends. The CDR3 consists of 13 residues. CDR3 sequence: CASSYWVSGGYTF. CDR3 coding DNA: TGTGCCAGCAGTTACTGGGTGTCAGGGGGCTACACCTTC.

The rearrangement joins TRBV19 to TRBJ2-1, with a tentative D call TRBD2 (5 bases). CDR3 length: 15 amino acids. CDR1 and CDR2 (germline): LNHDA, SQIVND (reference sequence). Trimming removed 5 bases from V and 0 bases from J, with 11 bases in between. Here the CDR3 reads CASSQDSFSYNEQFF. The CDR3 region has the DNA TGTGCCAGTAGTCAGGACTCCTTCTCCTACAATGAGCAGTTCTTC.

This chain's CDR3 is CASSSPGQDQYGYTF. In DNA, the CDR3 is TGTGCCAGCAGTTCGCCGGGACAGGACCAATATGGCTACACCTTC. The rearrangement links TRBV27 to TRBJ1-2, with 8 bases that match TRBD1. V shed 4 bases, J shed 5 bases, and the junction held 9 bases outside the gene matches. The CDR3 extends over 15 amino acids. Per the germline V gene, CDR1 is MNHEY and CDR2 is SMNVEV (reference sequence).

This chain joins TRBV9 and TRBJ2-7; 9 bases line up with TRBD2. There are 15 residues in the CDR3. Unmatched junction bases numbered 3, after V lost 0 bases and J lost 2 bases. Germline CDR1 SGDLS, CDR2 YYNGEE. The DNA for the CDR3 is TGTGCCAGCAGCGTAGGACTAGCGGATACCTACGAGCAGTACTTC. It specifies CASSVGLADTYEQYF.

The rearrangement links TRBV4-2 to TRBJ1-1, with D possibly being TRBD1 (5 bases). Per germline, CDR1 LGHNA and CDR2 YNFKEQ. Trimming stripped 1 base from V and 5 bases from J, with 8 bases between. This CDR3 has 13 amino acids. As DNA, the CDR3 is TGTGCCAGCAGCCAAGCGGGACTGACTGAAGCTTTCTTT. Translated, it gives CASSQAGLTEAFF.

The gene calls are TRBV6-1 and TRBJ1-4; a possible D gene is TRBD1 (5 bases). V lost 0 bases and J 13 bases, leaving 15 bases between the germline ends. This CDR3 is built from 14 residues. Germline V gives CDR1 MNHNS, CDR2 SASEGT. CDR3 in DNA: TGTGCCAGCAGTGAAGCGACAGATGTGAAAATACTGTTTTTT. Protein: CASSEATDVKILFF.

The gene calls are TRBV7-2 and TRBJ1-1, with 11 bases identical to TRBD1. Losses at the gene ends were 5 bases for V and 5 bases for J; bases not matched to a gene: 10. The germline CDR1 and CDR2 sequences are SGHTA and FQGNSA. There are 16 residues in the CDR3. The CDR3 nucleotides read TGTGCCAGCAGCCCTCGGACAGGGGGCGGAAGGACTGAAGCTTTCTTT. Protein: CASSPRTGGGRTEAFF.

This clone was found a few times. The chain couples TRBV5-4 to TRBJ2-1; 10 bases are shared with TRBD2. In germline, CDR1 is SGHNT, CDR2 YYREEE (reference sequence). The CDR3 runs 16 residues. With V trimmed by 4 bases and J by 1 base, 5 bases remained unmatched. The CDR3 nucleotides read TGTGCCAGCAGCCCAAAGACTAGCGGGTCCTACAATGAGCAGTTCTTC. Amino acid sequence: CASSPKTSGSYNEQFF. Full variable domain (outside the CDR3, taken from reference TRBV5-4 and TRBJ2-1): ETGVTQSPTHLIKTRGQQVTLRCSSQSGHNTVSWYQQALGQGPQFIFQYYREEENGRGNFPPRFSGLQFPNYSSELNVNALELDDSALYLCASSPKTSGSYNEQFFGPGTRLTVL.